This T cell receptor beta chain stems from a study of graft-versus-host responses after intestinal transplantation (dated by TCRdb to about 2021). For the study in its entirety: Recipients received multivisceral, liver-intestinal, or isolated intestinal transplants. Bulk TCR-beta CDR3 sequencing was used to track graft-versus-host and host-versus-graft alloreactive T cell clones in the graft, circulation and bone marrow after intestinal transplantation. Anti-thymocyte globulin induction was given to all recipients, followed by maintenance tacrolimus and steroids for approximately three years. Donor T cell macrochimerism was defined as a peak of at least 4% donor T cells among recipient peripheral blood mononuclear cells. Rather than being sequenced by the commercial service, samples from three later patients were sequenced in-house on an Illumina MiSeq and processed with MiXCR. A cohort of more than 20 intestinal transplant recipients, including one retransplant, was enrolled, and a few patients lacking pretransplant specimens were excluded. To identify alloreactive clones, pre-transplant mixed lymphocyte reaction products were sequenced and then compared with unstimulated pre-transplant donor and recipient T cells.

Comment on this clone: This clone's antigen is unknown. No much larger clone is present one base from it, and per-base qualities are unavailable.

Library prep was done by the immunoSEQ multiplex PCR assay. In most patients, genomic DNA was isolated using the Qiagen DNeasy Blood and Tissue Kit and sent frozen to Adaptive Biotechnologies for TCR sequencing. Adaptive Biotechnologies carried out high-throughput TCR-beta CDR3 sequencing of genomic DNA for most patients. The study's own analysis went as follows. Adaptive's ImmunoSEQ software was the source of the TCR sequencing data for around 20 patients, while a few other patients were processed with MiXCR and VDJtools. To correct CD4 versus CD8 sorting errors, any sequence found in both subsets at a frequency ratio below 5:1 was removed. CDR3 nucleotide sequences shared by donor and recipient were removed because the origin of these sequences could not be assigned. To be classed as alloreactive, a clone needed at least 2-fold expansion over unstimulated cells and a minimum CFSE-low frequency of 0.002% (template counts) or 0.001% (read counts). Clones detected in sequenced pre-transplant spleen, lymph node, or MLR CFSE-low populations of the donor or recipient were defined as mappable. Cumulative frequency of alloreactive clones was calculated as a percentage of all sequences weighted by copy number. TCRdb took over this immuneACCESS table, retaining in-frame rearrangements with V and J assigned. Such tables are incomplete; in checked studies, under half of the missing clones stem from an unresolved V gene, and the remainder is unexplained. V, J and clone size reflect that table, while D and trimming were determined from the DNA. The sample has under 95,000 clones on record, approximately 82% of them singletons. In total, the top ten clones hold 0.65% to 0.95% of the sample.

CDR1 and CDR2 are drawn from the germline V gene: SGHRS, YFSETQ. The junction shows trimming of 2 bases on V and 5 bases on J, plus 10 bases between the germline ends. CDR3 length: 14 amino acids, cysteine to phenylalanine. Only the CDR3 region is kept as DNA, spanning 42 bases read in frame from base 1. On the study overall, not on this receptor specifically: High GvH to HvG T cell clonal ratios were observed in the allografts of patients with donor T cell macrochimerism. The conclusions were limited by the relatively low number and heterogeneity of the intestinal transplant patients. GvH clones were found in recipient bone marrow, and some of the GvH clones appeared earlier in ileal mucosa or blood, which is consistent with an intestinal mucosal origin. Peak levels of circulating GvH clones were associated with declines in HvG clones early after transplant.

Per the publication, the time point label means: cells obtained before transplantation from donor or recipient. CD3+CD4+ and CD3+CD8+ populations were FACS-sorted from unstimulated pre-transplant donor and recipient cells taken from spleen or lymph nodes. The chain is assembled from TRBV5-1 and TRBJ1-4, with TRBD1 tentatively as D gene (6 bases match). The origin of this receptor is a human donor who received an intestinal transplant. The sample here was unstimulated CD4+ T cells sorted from spleen or lymph node cells, taken before intestinal transplant. At the DNA level, the sequence is TGCGCCAGCAGCTTTGGGCAGGGGAATGAAAAACTGTTTTTT. The encoded protein is CASSFGQGNEKLFF.